The 10 T cell receptor beta chains below come from one sample, sequenced in a study of blood T cell repertoires in COVID-19. Generated by immunoSEQ multiplex PCR, the TCRdb table keeps only in-frame clones and is missing some. The sample contains approximately 110,000 clones, around 83% of which appear only once. The sequencing input was peripheral blood. These receptor sequences come from a man aged 35-49 years with acute or convalescent COVID-19.

This chain connects TRBV5-1 to TRBJ2-2, with D possibly being TRBD1 (6 bases). The CDR3 covers 18 residues. CDR1 is SGHRS and CDR2 is YFSETQ in the germline V gene. Trimming pared 1 base from V and 5 bases from J, leaving 21 bases between. Here the CDR3 DNA reads TGCGCCAGCAGCTTGAACCGGGACACTAAAAAAGCAACCGGGGAGCTGTTTTTT. Its protein product is CASSLNRDTKKATGELFF. The entire variable domain, with the rest obtained from reference TRBV5-1 and TRBJ2-2, is as follows: KAGVTQTPRYLIKTRGQQVTLSCSPISGHRSVSWYQQTPGQGLQFLFEYFSETQRNKGNFPGRFSGRQFSNSRSEMNVSTLELGDSALYLCASSLNRDTKKATGELFFGEGSRLTVL.

The rearrangement joins TRBV28 to TRBJ1-1; perhaps TRBD1 as D (5 bases). The germline V and J ends were trimmed by 8 bases and 8 bases, with 15 bases remaining between them. Per the germline V gene, CDR1 is MDHEN and CDR2 is SYDVKM. The length of the CDR3 is 12 residues. This CDR3 reads CASGVRAYEAFF. Here the CDR3 DNA reads TGTGCCAGCGGGGTCAGGGCTTACGAAGCTTTCTTT.

The CDR3 protein is CASSLAGTDNSPLHF. The CDR3 nucleotides read TGTGCCAGCAGCTTAGCGGGGACAGATAATTCACCCCTCCACTTT. This chain uses TRBV7-9 with TRBJ1-6; 7 nucleotides align to TRBD1. The V segment lost 0 bases and the J segment 5 bases; nucleotides outside the gene matches: 1. CDR3 length equals 15 residues. Germline values: CDR1 SEHNR, CDR2 FQNEAQ (reference sequence). The full variable domain, in which reference TRBV7-9 and TRBJ1-6 provide the parts outside the CDR3, is DTGVSQNPRHKITKRGQNVTFRCDPISEHNRLYWYRQTLGQGPEFLTYFQNEAQLEKSRLLSDRFSAERPKGSFSTLEIQRTEQGDSAMYLCASSLAGTDNSPLHFGNGTRLTVT.

The chain couples TRBV7-2 to TRBJ2-1; TRBD2 is a possible D gene (7 bases). CDR1 is SGHTA, CDR2 FQGNSA, per germline. With 5 bases removed from V and 8 bases from J, the gap between germline ends came to 19 bases. The length of the CDR3 is 15 residues. DNA for the CDR3: TGTGCCAGCAGCGTCGGGGGGCCCCGAGGGGATGAGCAGTTCTTC. Protein product: CASSVGGPRGDEQFF.

The chain combines TRBV3-1 (or the pseudogene TRBV3-2) with TRBJ2-2; D not resolved. The length of the CDR3 is 12 residues. The V end was cut by 6 bases, the J end by 7 bases, with 9 bases between. CDR1 and CDR2 (germline): LGHDT, YNNKEL (reference sequence). Written as DNA, the CDR3 is TGTGCCAGCAGGCTATCGAACGGGGAGCTGTTTTTT. Protein product: CASRLSNGELFF.

The chain combines TRBV7-8 with TRBJ2-7; no reliable D call. Trimming left V 1 base short and J 2 bases short, with 9 bases between. In germline, CDR1 is SGHVS, CDR2 FQNEAQ. CDR3 size: 14 residues. The CDR3 region has the DNA TGTGCCAGCAGCTTAGAAAACTACCCCTACGAGCAGTACTTC. It encodes CASSLENYPYEQYF.

This clone appeared a few times. The chain uses TRBV4-2 and TRBJ2-3; 9 bases map to TRBD2. CDR1 is LGHNA, CDR2 YNFKEQ, per germline. V lost 4 bases, J lost 4 bases, and 15 bases stayed unmatched. The CDR3 loop spans 18 amino acids. This CDR3 reads CASSPQWGREGRADTQYF. DNA of the CDR3: TGTGCCAGCAGCCCCCAATGGGGGCGGGAGGGGAGGGCAGATACGCAGTATTTT.

The chain links TRBV18 to TRBJ1-1, with TRBD1 matching 8 bases. Germline CDR1 reads KGHSH; CDR2 reads LQKENI. V was pared by 6 bases and J by 8 bases, with 5 bases of the junction left unmatched. There are 12 residues in the CDR3. Written as DNA, the CDR3 is TGTGCCAGCTCCCCGAGACAGGGGGAAGCTTTCTTT. The encoded protein is CASSPRQGEAFF.

J is TRBJ2-5 and V is TRBV2; the match to TRBD1 covers 10 bases. Germline assignment: CDR1 SNHLY and CDR2 FYNNEI. The J segment lost 7 bases and the V segment lost 4 bases, leaving 6 bases of the junction unmatched. This CDR3 spans 14 amino acids. DNA for the CDR3: TGTGCCAGCAGTGGGGGACAGGGGTTTGCGACCCAGTACTTC. Its protein is CASSGGQGFATQYF.

Here the CDR3 reads CTSSLTRDRRIYGYTF. The CDR3 bases are TGCACCAGCAGCCTAACTCGGGACAGGCGCATCTATGGCTACACCTTC. This chain connects TRBV1 to TRBJ1-2; the table's D call TRBD1 went unverified against the DNA. TRBV1 is given as a pseudogene. This CDR3 contains 16 residues.